The 32 T cell receptor beta chains below were found in one sample sequenced in a study of T cell repertoires in aging, cancer and after chemotherapy. Multiplex touch-down PCR with TRB-A/B primers amplified rearranged V-D-J TRB sequences. TCRdb itself ran the multiplex PCR reads through MiXCR, one entry per CDR3 protein. The sample lists approximately 9,300 distinct CDR3 sequences; less than 45% were seen once. Amplification of TCR beta used genomic DNA extracted from peripheral blood. Sequences were obtained from blood. The receptor source for this set is a human donor in good health.

The V gene is TRBV5-4, the J gene TRBJ1-2; D uncertain. The CDR3 totals 17 residues. Trimming left V 4 bases short and J 4 bases short, with 23 bases between. The V gene's germline CDR1 is SGHNT and CDR2 YYREEE (reference sequence). In nucleotides, the CDR3 is TGTGCCAGCAGCAACCGAGACGGCTCAAGAAGCCTCTATGGCTACACCTTC. It specifies CASSNRDGSRSLYGYTF.

This clonotype showed up just a few times. The chain is built from TRBV19 and TRBJ2-2, with TRBD2 matching over 7 bases. The germline CDR1 and CDR2 sequences are LNHDA and SQIVND (reference sequence). The CDR3 is made up of 14 amino acids. With V trimmed by 11 bases and J by 1 base, 7 bases remained unmatched. CDR3 in DNA: TGTGCCTCGATATGGGGGGGGAACACCGGGGAGCTGTTTTTT. Its translation is CASIWGGNTGELFF. Together with reference TRBV19 and TRBJ2-2, the CDR3 gives the full variable domain: DGGITQSPKYLFRKEGQNVTLSCEQNLNHDAMYWYRQDPGQGLRLIYYSQIVNDFQKGDIAEGYSVSREKKESFPLTVTSAQKNPTAFYLCASIWGGNTGELFFGEGSRLTVL.

This clonotype has a single count. The chain uses TRBV6-6 and TRBJ2-5; TRBD1 matches at 11 bases. The CDR3 length is 15 residues. CDR1 and CDR2 from the germline V gene are MNHNY and SVGAGI (reference sequence). Trimming took 4 bases from V and 5 from J; bases not matched to a gene: 6. The CDR3 DNA sequence: TGTGCCAGCAGTTCCGGGACAGGGGGAATGGAGACCCAGTACTTC. This codes for CASSSGTGGMETQYF.

V is TRBV7-9 and J is TRBJ1-1; no definite D call. The CDR3 has 11 amino acids. Germline V lookup: CDR1 SEHNR, CDR2 FQNEAQ (reference sequence). The V gene lost 6 bases and the J gene lost 5 bases, with 7 bases spanning the gap. The CDR3 is CASSRDTEAFF. DNA of the CDR3: TGTGCCAGCAGTCGTGATACTGAAGCTTTCTTT.

The chain recombines TRBV5-1 with TRBJ1-1, with a tentative D call TRBD1 (5 bases). The CDR3 sequence is 14 residues long. Trimming shortened V by 1 base and J by 5 bases, and 12 bases separated the two germline ends. Germline-derived CDR1 and CDR2 are SGHRS and YFSETQ. CDR3 residues: CASSLSPRETEAFF. The CDR3 bases are TGCGCCAGCAGCTTGTCCCCCAGGGAGACTGAAGCTTTCTTT.

V usage is TRBV2 and J usage is TRBJ2-7; D is possibly TRBD1 (5 bases). The length of the CDR3 is 13 residues. Trimming left V 6 bases short and J 2 bases short, with 11 bases between. In germline, CDR1 is SNHLY, CDR2 FYNNEI. CDR3 coding DNA: TGTGCCAGCAGGAAGACAGCCGCCTACGAGCAGTACGTC. Amino acids: CASRKTAAYEQYV.

This chain connects TRBV20-1 to TRBJ1-4; D gene ambiguous. V was shortened by 1 base and J by 7 bases, with 13 bases between the two germline ends. The CDR3 loop spans 14 amino acids. CDR1 and CDR2 (germline): DFQATT, SNEGSKA (reference sequence). The chain's CDR3 is CSARVAGLTEKLFF. CDR3 in DNA: TGCAGTGCTAGAGTAGCGGGCTTGACTGAAAAACTGTTTTTT.

The chain has TRBV7-6 and TRBJ1-1; D call uncertain. This CDR3 comprises 14 residues. CDR1 SGHVS and CDR2 FNYEAQ come from the germline V gene. V shed 5 bases and J shed 1 base, with 11 bases lying between them. DNA of the CDR3: TGTGCCAGCAGCCCTGTGGGCCGGAACACTGAAGCTTTCTTT. This encodes CASSPVGRNTEAFF.

The chain combines TRBV6-5 with TRBJ2-7, with TRBD1 identical over 9 bases. The CDR3 has 18 amino acids. J gave up 1 base and V 4 bases, and 14 bases lay outside the gene matches. Germline-derived CDR1 and CDR2 are MNHEY and SVGAGI. In DNA, the CDR3 is TGTGCCAGCAGTTGCCGACTGGCCCGGACAGGGGTATCCTACGAGCAGTACTTC. Translation gives CASSCRLARTGVSYEQYF.

This clonotype showed up just a few times. The chain joins TRBV5-6 to TRBJ2-7; TRBD1 might be the D (6 bases). The germline V and J ends were trimmed by 4 bases and 2 bases, with 13 bases remaining between them. CDR1 is SGHDT and CDR2 is YYEEEE in the germline V gene. The CDR3 contains 14 residues. CDR3 sequence reads: CASSKQGFTYEQYF. CDR3 DNA sequence: TGTGCCAGCAGCAAGCAGGGGTTCACCTACGAGCAGTACTTC.

V is TRBV19 and J is TRBJ1-3, with D possibly being TRBD1 (6 bases). Trimming removed 5 bases at V and 4 bases at J, with 18 bases between. The CDR3 has 16 residues. Germline loops: CDR1 LNHDA, CDR2 SQIVND (reference sequence). The CDR3 reads CASSSRDTPWGNTIYF. The CDR3 DNA follows: TGTGCCAGTAGTTCCCGGGACACCCCCTGGGGAAACACCATATATTTT.

The chain links TRBV30 to TRBJ1-3; D is undetermined. This CDR3 contains 13 residues. Germline V gene lookup returns CDR1 GTSNPN and CDR2 SVGIG (reference sequence). V was cut by 4 bases and J by 4 bases, with 11 bases left in between. The CDR3 DNA reads as TGTGCCTGGAACCGGTTCTCCGGAAACACCATATATTTT. Translation: CAWNRFSGNTIYF. Based on the CDR3 plus reference TRBV30 and TRBJ1-3, the full variable domain is SQTIHQWPATLVQPVGSPLSLECTVEGTSNPNLYWYRQAAGRGLQLLFYSVGIGQISSEVPQNLSASRPQDRQFILSSKKLLLSDSGFYLCAWNRFSGNTIYFGEGSWLTVV.

This chain links TRBV20-1 with TRBJ2-3; 9 bases align to TRBD2. Germline CDR1 and CDR2: DFQATT and SNEGSKA (reference sequence). This CDR3 region has 16 residues. V lost 6 bases to trimming and J lost 0 bases; unmatched junction nucleotides: 10. CDR3 bases: TGCAGTGCCCCACGAATAGCGGGGGAGAGCACAGATACGCAGTATTTT. Residues: CSAPRIAGESTDTQYF.

In this sample, this clonotype turned up a few times. This sequence joins TRBV20-1 and TRBJ2-7; perhaps TRBD1 as D (5 bases). The length of the CDR3 is 14 residues. The germline CDR1 and CDR2 sequences are DFQATT and SNEGSKA (reference sequence). V was trimmed by 1 base and J by 3 bases, leaving 13 bases between them. Here the CDR3 reads CSARGPRAHYEQYF. CDR3 DNA sequence: TGCAGTGCTAGAGGTCCCAGGGCTCACTACGAGCAGTACTTC.

This clonotype was counted between two and nine times. The chain has TRBV6-4 and TRBJ2-3, with D unresolved. The V gene's germline CDR1 is MRHNA and CDR2 SNTAGT. The CDR3 spans 13 residues. V gave up 2 bases and J gave up 3 bases, with 6 bases separating them. In DNA, the CDR3 is TGTGCCAGCAGTGACCTCAGGACAGATACGCAGTATTTT. This sequence encodes CASSDLRTDTQYF.

This clonotype was seen more than once but under ten times. This chain links TRBV20-1 with TRBJ2-7; tentative D call: TRBD2 (5 bases). CDR3 length equals 12 residues. Trimming cost V 1 base and J 4 bases, with 8 bases left between them. Germline values: CDR1 DFQATT, CDR2 SNEGSKA (reference sequence). The CDR3 DNA follows: TGCAGTGCTAGAGTAGAGGGTTACGAGCAGTACTTC. Translated: CSARVEGYEQYF.

This chain uses TRBV12-3 or TRBV12-4 with TRBJ2-2; D is possibly TRBD1 (5 bases). V was pared by 1 base and J by 0 bases, with 12 bases between. The CDR3 has 17 amino acids. CDR3 in amino acids: CASSLEGALPNTGELFF. The CDR3 DNA reads TGTGCCAGCAGTTTAGAAGGGGCCCTACCGAACACCGGGGAGCTGTTTTTT.

This chain uses TRBV7-2 with TRBJ1-1; D is ambiguous. Germline assignment: CDR1 SGHTA and CDR2 FQGNSA. The CDR3 is 16 residues long. Trimming took off 1 base at V and 1 base at J, with 13 bases between the two ends. The CDR3 nucleotides read TGTGCCAGCAGCTTAGGAGAGGCGGTGCGGAACACTGAAGCTTTCTTT. It is translated as CASSLGEAVRNTEAFF.

This clonotype has just a few counts. The chain carries TRBV12-3 or TRBV12-4 and TRBJ1-2; 8 bases agree with TRBD1. V was pared by 4 bases and J by 4 bases, with 8 bases of the junction left unmatched. The CDR3 covers 15 residues. The CDR3 coding sequence is TGTGCCAGCAGTTACGGGACAGGAGGGATCTATGGCTACACCTTC. Its protein product is CASSYGTGGIYGYTF.

The gene calls are TRBV19 and TRBJ2-3; D possibly corresponds to TRBD1 (5 bases). CDR1 is LNHDA and CDR2 is SQIVND in the germline V gene (reference sequence). Trimming took 4 bases from V and 8 from J, leaving 13 bases between them. The CDR3 length is 13 residues. The DNA for the CDR3 is TGTGCCAGTAGTACAGGGCTCCAGGGTACGCAGTATTTT. It encodes CASSTGLQGTQYF.

A remark on this clonotype: The junction departs from germline at one end; a sequencing error may be responsible. This chain uses TRBV6-5 with TRBJ2-1; TRBD2 is a possible D gene (6 bases). The CDR3 is made up of 15 amino acids. The germline V gene encodes CDR1 MNHEY and CDR2 SVGAGI. CDR3 bases: TGTGCCAACAGTTACTCGCAGGAGGGCTACAATGAGCAGTTCTTC. It codes for CANSYSQEGYNEQFF.

V usage is TRBV27 and J usage is TRBJ2-1, with a possible D match to TRBD1 (5 bases). V was clipped by 6 bases and J by 3 bases, with 9 bases between them. This CDR3 spans 13 amino acids. Per germline, CDR1 MNHEY and CDR2 SMNVEV (reference sequence). CDR3 protein: CASSQGFYNEQFF. The CDR3 DNA reads as TGTGCCAGCAGCCAGGGTTTCTACAATGAGCAGTTCTTC.

The J gene is TRBJ2-7, the V gene TRBV4-1; TRBD2 matches 7 bases. From germline, CDR1 is MGHRA and CDR2 YSYEKL. V shed 4 bases, J shed 6 bases, and the junction held 12 bases outside the gene matches. The CDR3 totals 15 residues. The CDR3 is CASSRELATSGEQYF. As DNA, the CDR3 is TGCGCCAGCAGCCGCGAACTAGCGACTAGTGGCGAGCAGTACTTC.

Only a few counts were recorded for this clonotype. The chain uses TRBV15 and TRBJ1-4; D is perhaps TRBD1 (6 bases). V lost 2 bases and J lost 5, with 18 bases in between. Germline V lookup: CDR1 LNHNV, CDR2 YYDKDF (reference sequence). The CDR3 has 17 residues. The CDR3 loop is CATSRFQTAQGNEKLFF. CDR3 coding DNA: TGTGCCACCAGCAGATTCCAGACAGCCCAGGGGAATGAAAAACTGTTTTTT.

This clonotype was recorded a few times. V usage is TRBV27 and J usage is TRBJ1-1; D call uncertain. The ends were cut back, 5 bases at V and 4 bases at J, with 14 bases in the middle. The germline CDR1 and CDR2 sequences are MNHEY and SMNVEV (reference sequence). The CDR3 is made up of 14 amino acids. The CDR3 here is CASSGGYGSTEAFF. CDR3 in DNA: TGTGCCAGCAGTGGAGGATATGGGAGCACTGAAGCTTTCTTT.

The chain recombines TRBV30 with TRBJ1-1, with D unresolved. Between the trimmed V and J ends, which lost 0 bases and 6 bases, there was a span of 8 bases. Germline CDR1 is GTSNPN and CDR2 is SVGIG (reference sequence). The CDR3 totals 12 residues. The CDR3 bases are TGTGCCTGGAGTGTAAGGGTCTCTGAAGCTTTCTTT. This encodes CAWSVRVSEAFF.

This clonotype was seen more than once but under ten times. This chain uses TRBV6-5 with TRBJ2-7; 8 bases are shared with TRBD2. The CDR3 sequence is 16 residues long. V lost 0 bases and J lost 3; bases outside the gene matches: 7. Germline CDR1 MNHEY, CDR2 SVGAGI. The CDR3, as DNA: TGTGCCAGCAGTTACTCGACGGGGGGGGTAAGCTACGAGCAGTACTTC. Amino acid sequence: CASSYSTGGVSYEQYF.

The chain combines TRBV7-9 with TRBJ2-3, with D perhaps TRBD1 (6 bases). Germline CDR1 is SEHNR and CDR2 is FQNEAQ (reference sequence). V dropped 8 bases and J dropped 2 bases, with 17 bases sitting between them. The CDR3 is 15 amino acids. Here the CDR3 reads CASAQDRAFTDTQYF. In nucleotides, the CDR3 is TGTGCCAGCGCCCAGGACAGAGCCTTCACAGATACGCAGTATTTT.

Within the sample, this clonotype is medium-sized. The V call is TRBV6-5, the J call TRBJ1-6; D possibly corresponds to TRBD1 (6 bases). Per the germline V gene, CDR1 is MNHEY and CDR2 is SVGAGI. Trimming took 2 bases from V and 11 from J, leaving 16 bases between them. This CDR3 contains 15 residues. The CDR3 nucleotides read TGTGCCAGCAGTTACGGTAGGGGGGGGAACCCACCCCTCCACTTT. Protein product: CASSYGRGGNPPLHF.

This clonotype came up a few times. This chain uses TRBV6-6 with TRBJ2-3, with TRBD2 identical over 8 bases. Germline-derived CDR1 and CDR2 are MNHNY and SVGAGI (reference sequence). The V gene end was trimmed by 4 bases and the J gene end by 0 bases; junction bases not matched to a gene: 3. The CDR3 has 15 amino acids. The CDR3: CASSSSGFSTDTQYF. In DNA, the CDR3 is TGTGCCAGCAGTTCTAGCGGGTTTAGCACAGATACGCAGTATTTT.

V gene TRBV7-9 combines with J gene TRBJ1-2, with 12 bases aligning to TRBD1. Losses at the gene ends were 5 bases for V and 2 bases for J; bases not matched to a gene: 12. Looked up from germline, CDR1 is SEHNR and CDR2 is FQNEAQ (reference sequence). The CDR3 has 18 residues. The CDR3 here is CASSGNSGTGGGNYGYTF. In DNA, the CDR3 is TGTGCCAGCAGCGGTAATTCCGGGACAGGGGGCGGCAACTATGGCTACACCTTC.

This sequence joins TRBV6-4 and TRBJ2-3, with TRBD2 identical over 11 bases. This CDR3 has 15 residues. The ends lost 4 bases at V and 1 base at J; junction bases unmatched: 1. The germline V gene has CDR1 MRHNA and CDR2 SNTAGT. CDR3 sequence (DNA): TGTGCCAGCAGTGCGACTAGCGGGGGCACAGATACGCAGTATTTT. Translation: CASSATSGGTDTQYF.